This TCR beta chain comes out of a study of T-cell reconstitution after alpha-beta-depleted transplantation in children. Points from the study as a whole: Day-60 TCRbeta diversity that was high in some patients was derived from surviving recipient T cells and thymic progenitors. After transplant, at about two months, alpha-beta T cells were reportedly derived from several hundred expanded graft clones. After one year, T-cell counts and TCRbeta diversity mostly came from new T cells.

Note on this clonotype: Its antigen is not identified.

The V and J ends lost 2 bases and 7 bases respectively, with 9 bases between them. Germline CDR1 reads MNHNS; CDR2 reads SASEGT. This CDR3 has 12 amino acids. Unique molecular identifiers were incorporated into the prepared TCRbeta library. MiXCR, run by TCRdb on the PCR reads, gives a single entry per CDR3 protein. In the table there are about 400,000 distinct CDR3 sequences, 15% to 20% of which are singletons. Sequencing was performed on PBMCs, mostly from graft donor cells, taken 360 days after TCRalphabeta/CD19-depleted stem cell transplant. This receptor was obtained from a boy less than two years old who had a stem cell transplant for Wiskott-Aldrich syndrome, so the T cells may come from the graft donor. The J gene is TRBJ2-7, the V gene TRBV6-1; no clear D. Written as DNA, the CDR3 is TGTGCCAGCAGTGAATCCCCTGGGGAGCAGTACTTC. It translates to CASSESPGEQYF.